A selection of T cell receptor beta chains follows, all from one sample in a study of blood T cell repertoires in COVID-19. Assay used: immunoSEQ multiplex PCR; TCRdb lists only in-frame clones, some missing. The sample shows just under 350,000 clones, 87% of them seen only once. Material for sequencing was peripheral blood. These receptors all stem from a woman aged 45 to 65 with COVID-19, enrolled during active disease. Each CDR3 is given with its conserved first and last residue. The order of the fields is V gene, J gene, CDR3 length, CDR3 protein.

>TRBV2|TRBJ2-7|14
CASRGLAASYEQYF
>TRBV20-1|TRBJ2-3|14
CSASSGMATDTQYF
>TRBV19|TRBJ2-2|11
CASSSTGELFF
>TRBV30|TRBJ1-1|18
CAWSPRPDRAMAGPEAFF
>TRBV30|TRBJ1-1|14
CAWTGIGGTDEAFF
>TRBV7-2|TRBJ2-2|15
CASSTSGRRTGELFF
>TRBV7-9|TRBJ2-1|14
CASSLSTGVPEQFF
>TRBV5-4|TRBJ1-2|13
CASSPRGYYGYTF
>TRBV7-8|TRBJ2-2|17
CASSWAPRQGVGGELFF
>TRBV6-5|TRBJ1-1|13
CASSPHRDTEAFF
>TRBV5-1|TRBJ1-2|13
CASKETLSYGYTF
>TRBV3-1/TRBV3-2|TRBJ2-1|13
CASSSLGDNEQFF
>TRBV5-8|TRBJ2-7|16
CASSPPTGDKFYEQYF
>TRBV10-3|TRBJ1-1|14
CAISEGQVNTEAFF
>TRBV6-5|TRBJ1-1|15
CASSRDGRSNTEAFF
>TRBV27|TRBJ2-1|17
CASHGLAGGVPGNEQFF
>TRBV5-6|TRBJ1-3|15
CASFYATGSGNTIYF
>TRBV5-6|TRBJ2-7|15
CASSLLSGGRYEQYF
>TRBV7-8|TRBJ2-7|16
CASSSLGQGKTYEQYF
>TRBV9|TRBJ2-3|15
CASSPPGQGTDTQYF
>TRBV2|TRBJ2-7|11
CASSRSYEQYF
>TRBV6-5|TRBJ2-2|15
CASTLGGGPVGELFF
>TRBV4-2|TRBJ2-2|16
CASSPEASGRAGELFF
>TRBV6-5|TRBJ1-4|15
CASSSWGGTNEKLFF
>TRBV6-6|TRBJ1-5|15
CASSLTGDGNQPQHF
>TRBV1|TRBJ2-1|20
CTSSPLGLAGGKPGDNEQFF
>TRBV3-1/TRBV3-2|TRBJ2-6|19
CASSQDLGTGPSGANVLTF
>TRBV19|TRBJ1-1|19
CASRDGTGDILGVNTEAFF
>TRBV3-1/TRBV3-2|TRBJ2-2|19
CASSARTSGRLLYSGELFF
>TRBV7-9|TRBJ2-5|17
CASSQGLAGGLQETQYF
>TRBV7-2|TRBJ2-1|16
CASSLVGTSGYNEQFF
>TRBV2|TRBJ2-1|21
CASSEALGALLEGTTHNEQFF
>TRBV5-4|TRBJ2-1|14
CASSLRSSYNEQFF
>TRBV7-9|TRBJ2-3|16
CASSPRQAYSTDTQYF
>TRBV7-8|TRBJ2-2|15
CASRVQRERTGELFF
>TRBV25-1|TRBJ1-6|14
CASSALQQARPLHF
>TRBV20-1|TRBJ2-5|14
CSASPGTRVETQYF
>TRBV7-2|TRBJ2-7|16
CASIPKLALRDYEQYF
>TRBV19|TRBJ1-1|13
CASSIWAGTEAFF
>TRBV5-5|TRBJ1-5|16
CASSSLGRGDNQPQHF
>TRBV6-4|TRBJ1-5|18
CASSDGGTGGSRNQPQHF
>TRBV19|TRBJ1-1|15
CASTLGRGLDTEAFF
>TRBV2|TRBJ2-2|14
CANLRGGGTGELFF
>TRBV5-4|TRBJ2-1|15
CASSLEAGGFNEQFF
>TRBV5-1|TRBJ2-7|14
CASSFRQGSNEQYF
>TRBV6-5|TRBJ2-1|12
CASSYGLYEQFF
>TRBV6-2/TRBV6-3|TRBJ2-7|18
CASSYSDTSGRAPYEQYF
>TRBV6-5|TRBJ1-4|13
CASRDIQYEKLFF
>TRBV11-2|TRBJ2-2|15
CASSLASGYTGELFF
>TRBV11-3|TRBJ1-6|15
CASSSRQGADSPLHF
>TRBV9|TRBJ2-7|17
CASSVGLAGGGSYEQYF
>TRBV3-1/TRBV3-2|TRBJ1-1|17
CASSQATRGGLNTEAFF
>TRBV6-5|TRBJ2-1|15
CASRPGGVASHEQFF
>TRBV10-3|TRBJ2-7|14
CAIMVGGGLGEQYF
>TRBV3-1/TRBV3-2|TRBJ1-2|14
CASSQQGRNVGYTF
>TRBV30|TRBJ2-7|16
CAWDTSGRSISYEQYF
>TRBV7-2|TRBJ2-5|14
CASSPGQGQETQYF
>TRBV4-3|TRBJ2-1|15
CASSQVSGDYNEQFF
>TRBV7-9|TRBJ1-3|14
CASSRTASGNTIYF
>TRBV28|TRBJ1-6|12
CASARGNSPLHF